The next 12 T cell receptor beta chains were all read from a single sample in a study of glioma-infiltrating T cells. TCR alpha and beta CDR3 regions were amplified from RNA using iRepertoire nested multiplex PCR. MiXCR was run by TCRdb on the multiplex PCR reads, yielding one entry per CDR3 protein. Here the sample spans about 93,000 distinct CDR3 sequences, roughly 40% being singletons. Material for sequencing was glioma tissue, nonneoplastic brain tissue, or PBMCs (not recorded which). The receptor source for this set is a human donor with low-grade glioma or glioblastoma, undergoing nonglioma brain surgery, or in good health (not recorded which).

This clonotype showed up many times. The CDR3 spells CASTEGGPRDEQYF. The CDR3 bases are TGTGCCAGCACAGAAGGGGGCCCTCGAGACGAGCAGTACTTC. V is TRBV13 and J is TRBJ2-7; 7 bases map to TRBD1. CDR3 length: 14 amino acids. Germline V lookup: CDR1 PRHDT, CDR2 FYEKMQ (reference sequence). V lost 7 bases and J lost 5; bases outside the gene matches: 11.

As concerns this clonotype: Sequence at one end of the junction differs from germline and may be a read error. V usage is TRBV6-2 or TRBV6-3 and J usage is TRBJ1-2; D may be TRBD1 (5 bases). Germline CDR1 MNHEY, CDR2 SVGEGT. The CDR3 contains 18 residues. The CDR3 protein is CASTYIRWTWEELRGYTF. The CDR3 DNA is TGTGCCAGCACTTACATTCGATGGACATGGGAGGAGTTGAGAGGCTACACCTTC.

The chain employs TRBV6-1 and TRBJ2-1; 7 bases align to TRBD1. Trimming took 6 bases from V and 10 from J; bases not matched to a gene: 18. This CDR3 is built from 16 residues. CDR1 MNHNS and CDR2 SASEGT come from the germline V gene. CDR3 in DNA: TGTGCCAGCAGGTTGAAGACAGGGCCCTCCTCCTACGAGCAGTTCTTC. It specifies CASRLKTGPSSYEQFF.

This chain links TRBV12-3 or TRBV12-4 with TRBJ2-5, with TRBD1 matching 7 bases. With 6 bases clipped from V and 4 bases from J, the junction kept 5 bases outside the gene matches. The CDR3 covers 13 residues. This chain's CDR3 is CASRQTGRETQYF. As DNA, the CDR3 is TGTGCCAGCAGGCAGACAGGGAGAGAGACCCAGTACTTC.

Ten or more counts support this clonotype. The rearrangement links TRBV4-1 to TRBJ2-2; D is uncertain. V lost 6 bases, J lost 1 base, and 9 bases lay in between. The CDR3 length is 14 residues. In germline, CDR1 is MGHRA, CDR2 YSYEKL. CDR3 nucleotide sequence: TGCGCCAGCAGAAGACTCCTGAACACCGGGGAGCTGTTTTTT. Amino acids: CASRRLLNTGELFF.

V is TRBV30 and J is TRBJ2-1; no definite D call. The V and J ends lost 5 bases and 5 bases respectively, with 10 bases between them. In germline, CDR1 is GTSNPN, CDR2 SVGIG (reference sequence). CDR3 length: 12 residues. The CDR3 DNA sequence: TGTGCCTGGGGGCCGGCAGACAATGAGCAGTTCTTC. This translates into CAWGPADNEQFF. Supplemented by reference TRBV30 and TRBJ2-1, the full variable domain reads SQTIHQWPATLVQPVGSPLSLECTVEGTSNPNLYWYRQAAGRGLQLLFYSVGIGQISSEVPQNLSASRPQDRQFILSSKKLLLSDSGFYLCAWGPADNEQFFGPGTRLTVL.

This clonotype was found many times. The chain recombines TRBV2 with TRBJ1-4; weak D call: TRBD1 (5 bases). Between the trimmed V and J ends, which lost 2 bases and 8 bases, there was a span of 12 bases. This CDR3 is built from 14 residues. CDR1 and CDR2 (germline): SNHLY, FYNNEI. The CDR3 DNA is TGTGCCAGCAGTGAACAGGGTCTATCGGAAAAACTGTTTTTT. Translation gives CASSEQGLSEKLFF.

The sample holds many counts of this clonotype. The chain has TRBV15 and TRBJ1-5, with D possibly TRBD1 on 5 matching bases. This CDR3 is 16 amino acids long. The germline V and J ends were trimmed by 0 bases and 2 bases, with 11 bases remaining between them. The germline gives CDR1 LNHNV, CDR2 YYDKDF (reference sequence). CDR3 DNA sequence: TGTGCCACCAGCAGAGATCAGGGATTCGGCAATCAGCCCCAGCATTTT. Its protein is CATSRDQGFGNQPQHF.

This clonotype has at least ten counts. The chain is built from TRBV28 and TRBJ2-7, with 8 bases matching TRBD1. Germline-derived CDR1 and CDR2 are MDHEN and SYDVKM. CDR3 size: 17 residues. V dropped 1 base and J dropped 7; count of bases not matched to a gene: 15. CDR3 protein: CASSLSPGGTGPREQYF. The DNA for the CDR3 is TGTGCCAGCAGTTTATCTCCGGGTGGGACAGGACCTAGGGAGCAGTACTTC.

At least ten counts were recorded for this clonotype. This chain joins TRBV3-1 and TRBJ2-7, with 9 bases that match TRBD2. The CDR3 consists of 15 residues. With V trimmed by 4 bases and J by 1 base, 5 bases remained unmatched. CDR1 and CDR2 from the germline V gene are LGHDT and YNNKEL (reference sequence). The CDR3 nucleotides are TGTGCCAGCAGCCTTTGGACTAGCGCTTCCTACGAGCAGTACTTC. Protein product: CASSLWTSASYEQYF.

This clonotype was picked up many times. The chain links TRBV19 to TRBJ2-3; no reliable D call. Trimming shortened V by 7 bases and J by 2 bases, and 13 bases separated the two germline ends. CDR3 length equals 14 residues. Germline CDR1 LNHDA, CDR2 SQIVND (reference sequence). This CDR3 reads CASKSYTNTDTQYF. The CDR3 nucleotides are TGTGCCAGTAAATCGTACACGAACACAGATACGCAGTATTTT. The variable domain in full, with the rest retrieved from reference TRBV19 and TRBJ2-3, is DGGITQSPKYLFRKEGQNVTLSCEQNLNHDAMYWYRQDPGQGLRLIYYSQIVNDFQKGDIAEGYSVSREKKESFPLTVTSAQKNPTAFYLCASKSYTNTDTQYFGPGTRLTVL.

There are many counts of this clonotype. V usage is TRBV25-1 and J usage is TRBJ1-1; D gene uncertain. The CDR3 totals 16 residues. The germline V gene encodes CDR1 MGHDK and CDR2 SYGVNS. Trimming took off 9 bases at V and 1 base at J, with 21 bases between the two ends. Here the CDR3 reads CASTPIRRIWNTEAFF. The CDR3 nucleotides are TGTGCCAGTACTCCTATCCGACGGATCTGGAACACTGAAGCTTTCTTT.